A selection of T cell receptor beta chains follows, all from one sample in a study of blood T cells in healthy people across ages. One entry per CDR3 protein, called by TCRdb with MiXCR from the 5' RACE reads. The data contain about 2 million distinct CDR3 sequences, roughly 49% of them singletons. The sequencing input was blood. The receptors were sampled from a woman in her forties in good health. CDR3s include the opening cysteine and the closing phenylalanine or tryptophan. Fields, in order: clone size, D gene, J gene, V gene, CDR3 length, CDR3 protein, CDR3 DNA. The D gene is left open where the match is weak. The size field is filled for only some rows; it gives once, few, many or a size class.

few	TRBD2	TRBJ2-1	TRBV7-2	15	CASSMTSGPYNEQFF	TGTGCCAGCAGCATGACTAGCGGCCCCTACAATGAGCAGTTCTTC
few	TRBD1	TRBJ2-5	TRBV7-2	15	CASSQPRDSGETQYF	TGTGCCAGCAGCCAACCAAGGGACAGCGGAGAGACCCAGTACTTC
.	.	TRBJ2-1	TRBV12-3/TRBV12-4	15	CASSDNRFSYNEQFF	TGTGCCAGCAGTGACAATAGATTCTCCTACAATGAGCAGTTCTTC
.	.	TRBJ2-7	TRBV5-6	13	CASSVVGLDEQYF	TGTGCCAGCAGCGTGGTGGGTTTGGACGAGCAGTACTTC
few	TRBD1	TRBJ2-3	TRBV4-1	16	CASSPTYRGLTDTQYF	TGCGCCAGCAGCCCCACCTACAGGGGGCTGACAGATACGCAGTATTTT
.	.	TRBJ2-5	TRBV4-1	13	CASSQAQWGTQYF	TGCGCCAGCAGCCAAGCCCAGTGGGGGACCCAGTACTTC
.	TRBD1	TRBJ1-4	TRBV7-2	15	CASSHQTGADEKLFF	TGTGCCAGCAGCCACCAGACAGGGGCGGATGAAAAACTGTTTTTT
few	TRBD1	TRBJ2-5	TRBV7-3	18	CASSLLPIDREGGETQYF	TGTGCCAGCAGCTTACTGCCGATCGACAGGGAAGGTGGGGAGACCCAGTACTTC
.	TRBD2	TRBJ2-5	TRBV4-2	20	CASSQVHSGGAGLSSETQYF	TGTGCCAGCAGCCAAGTCCACAGCGGGGGGGCCGGTCTTTCATCAGAGACCCAGTACTTC
.	TRBD1	TRBJ1-6	TRBV6-1	16	CASSGADREHNSPLHF	TGTGCCAGCAGTGGAGCCGACAGGGAACATAATTCACCCCTCCACTTT
.	.	TRBJ2-7	TRBV27	12	CASRAGLSEQYF	TGTGCCAGCAGGGCAGGGTTATCCGAGCAGTACTTC
once	.	TRBJ2-5	TRBV28	16	CASSLWKARVKETQYF	TGTGCCAGCAGTTTATGGAAAGCAAGGGTTAAAGAGACCCAGTACTTC
.	.	TRBJ1-1	TRBV4-2	14	CASSQDLRGTEAFF	TGTGCCAGCAGCCAAGACCTAAGAGGGACTGAAGCTTTCTTT
.	.	TRBJ1-1	TRBV28	13	CATYPRKNTEAFF	TGTGCCACATACCCTAGGAAGAACACTGAAGCTTTCTTT
.	.	TRBJ2-7	TRBV12-1	15	CASSLPGPLPYEQYF	TGTGCCAGCAGCCTCCCGGGACCATTACCCTACGAGCAGTACTTC
.	TRBD1	TRBJ2-5	TRBV6-1	15	CASSTGQGLSETQYF	TGTGCCAGCAGTACGGGACAGGGACTTTCCGAGACCCAGTACTTC
.	.	TRBJ2-1	TRBV28	13	CASSVSSKDEQFF	TGTGCCAGCAGCGTAAGTAGTAAGGATGAGCAGTTCTTC
.	.	TRBJ2-5	TRBV7-7	16	CASSFHGTGVLETQYF	TGTGCTAGCAGCTTCCACGGGACGGGGGTGTTGGAGACCCAGTACTTC
.	.	TRBJ1-5	TRBV7-9	17	CACSSPKEGLRGQPQHF	TGTGCCTGCAGCTCCCCAAAGGAGGGGTTGAGGGGTCAGCCCCAGCATTTT
.	.	TRBJ1-1	TRBV6-5	13	CASKGVQDTEAFF	TGTGCCAGTAAGGGGGTACAGGACACTGAAGCTTTCTTT
.	.	TRBJ2-1	TRBV7-2	16	CASSLWTGLPYNEQFF	TGTGCCAGCAGCTTGTGGACGGGACTCCCCTACAATGAGCAGTTCTTC
few	.	TRBJ2-7	TRBV7-6	15	CASSLVGTPSYEQYF	TGTGCCAGCAGCTTAGTTGGGACTCCTTCCTACGAGCAGTACTTC
.	.	TRBJ2-6	TRBV7-7	16	CASSLTWSSGANVLTF	TGTGCTAGCAGCTTAACTTGGAGCTCTGGGGCCAACGTCCTGACTTTC
.	.	TRBJ2-3	TRBV6-2/TRBV6-3	16	CASSYSTENWPDTQYF	TGTGCCAGCAGTTACTCGACAGAGAATTGGCCAGATACGCAGTATTTT
.	TRBD2	TRBJ2-5	TRBV12-3/TRBV12-4	16	CASTQRGARFEETQYF	TGTGCCAGCACTCAGCGGGGGGCCAGATTTGAAGAGACCCAGTACTTC
.	TRBD1	TRBJ1-1	TRBV7-2	14	CASSDQGGVTEAFF	TGTGCCAGCAGCGACCAGGGGGGGGTCACTGAAGCTTTCTTT
.	TRBD1	TRBJ2-7	TRBV24-1	16	CATSVSGTGANNEQYF	TGTGCCACCAGTGTCTCCGGGACAGGGGCCAACAATGAGCAGTACTTC
.	.	TRBJ1-6	TRBV3-1	16	CASSQLQGRKDSPLHF	TGTGCCAGCAGCCAACTCCAGGGCAGGAAAGATTCACCCCTCCACTTT
.	.	TRBJ2-5	TRBV6-2/TRBV6-3	15	CASRGRAGGQETQYF	TGTGCCAGCAGGGGAAGGGCAGGAGGCCAAGAGACCCAGTACTTC
few	.	TRBJ2-3	TRBV15	15	CATSRGKEGTDTQYF	TGTGCCACCAGCAGAGGAAAGGAAGGCACAGATACGCAGTATTTT
.	.	TRBJ2-3	TRBV4-3	15	CASSQDSPATDTQYF	TGCGCCAGCAGCCAAGATAGTCCGGCTACAGATACGCAGTATTTT
.	TRBD1	TRBJ1-2	TRBV7-2	14	CASSPDRGSYGYTF	TGTGCCAGCAGTCCGGACAGGGGGTCATATGGCTACACCTTC
few	.	TRBJ2-1	TRBV29-1	15	CSLARGRTVYNEQFF	TGCAGCCTAGCCCGGGGGCGGACTGTGTACAATGAGCAGTTCTTC
.	.	TRBJ2-5	TRBV4-2	14	CASSQTRGSETQYF	TGTGCCAGCAGCCAAACAAGGGGCAGCGAGACCCAGTACTTC
.	.	TRBJ2-7	TRBV20-1	14	CSAGGTAITYEQYF	TGCAGTGCTGGGGGGACAGCGATTACCTACGAGCAGTACTTC
.	.	TRBJ1-6	TRBV28	16	CASSLRMSSYNSPLHF	TGTGCCAGCAGTTTACGAATGAGCTCCTATAATTCACCCCTCCACTTT
.	TRBD2	TRBJ2-1	TRBV9	14	CASSVRGDNNEQFF	TGTGCCAGCAGCGTGCGGGGGGATAACAATGAGCAGTTCTTC